This T cell receptor beta chain was identified during a study of blood T cell repertoires in COVID-19. Study details: T cells, B-cell-depleted T cells, or PBMCs provided the cDNA or gDNA that served as material.

A few counts support this clone. This CDR3 is built from 17 residues. Trimming stripped 1 base from V and 1 base from J, with 16 bases between. CDR1 and CDR2 from the germline V gene are MGHRA and YSYEKL. Under the authors' procedure: Amplifying reference gene primers gave estimates of nucleated cell counts. Produced via immunoSEQ multiplex PCR; TCRdb's table is partial and in-frame only. From that table come the V and J calls and clone size; the DNA was used to work out D and trimming. Among 150,000 to 200,000 clones listed, around 80% were seen once. The chain has TRBV4-1 and TRBJ1-1; tentative D call: TRBD1 (5 bases). The sequence was obtained from a woman older than 75 with active or convalescent COVID-19. The sample taken for sequencing was peripheral blood. The DNA of the CDR3 is TGCGCCAGCAGCCAAGGCCCTCTACAGGCATGGAACACTGAAGCTTTCTTT. Protein product: CASSQGPLQAWNTEAFF.